This is a list of T cell receptor beta chains from one sample in a study of blood T cell repertoires in COVID-19. TCRdb keeps only in-frame clones here, not all; method: immunoSEQ multiplex PCR. The sample holds 160,000 or so clones, 65% to 90% seen once. Sequencing was performed on peripheral blood. The origin of the receptors is a woman in her fifties or sixties with acute or convalescent COVID-19. The CDR3 runs from the conserved cysteine through the conserved F or W. D genes are given only for firm matches. Rows give clone size only sometimes, using once, few, many, or a class for an expanded clone.

J gene,V gene,D gene,clone size,CDR3 protein,CDR3 DNA
TRBJ2-3,TRBV9,NA,NA,CASSSQAGVSTDTQYF,TGTGCCAGCAGCTCCCAAGCAGGGGTTAGCACAGATACGCAGTATTTT
TRBJ2-6,TRBV6-4,NA,NA,CASSENSASGANVLTF,TGTGCCAGCAGTGAAAACAGTGCTTCTGGGGCCAACGTCCTGACTTTC
TRBJ1-5,TRBV29-1,NA,NA,CSVGGGEQSEHF,TGCAGCGTGGGAGGGGGGGAACAGTCCGAGCATTTT
TRBJ2-7,TRBV12-3/TRBV12-4,TRBD2,NA,CASRGTTGREQYF,TGTGCCAGCAGGGGGACTACCGGACGGGAGCAGTACTTC
TRBJ1-2,TRBV21-1,NA,NA,CASSTTPGTRGRGYTF,TGTGCCAGCAGCACAACCCCCGGGACCCGGGGGAGGGGCTACACCTTC
TRBJ2-3,TRBV5-1,NA,NA,CASSLGAEADTQYF,TGCGCCAGCAGCCTTGGGGCCGAAGCAGATACGCAGTATTTT
TRBJ2-1,TRBV11-2,NA,medium-sized,CASSRAGTNYNEQFF,TGTGCCAGCAGCCGAGCGGGGACAAATTACAATGAGCAGTTCTTC
TRBJ2-1,TRBV23-1,TRBD1,NA,CASSHPGQPPNEQFF,TGCGCCAGCAGTCATCCGGGACAGCCCCCAAACGAGCAGTTCTTC
TRBJ1-1,TRBV11-2,NA,NA,CASSFQGLNTEAFF,TGTGCCAGCAGCTTCCAGGGGTTGAACACTGAAGCTTTCTTT
TRBJ2-7,TRBV29-1,NA,NA,CSVVTSRRSYEQYF,TGCAGCGTTGTCACTAGCAGGCGTTCCTACGAGCAGTACTTC
TRBJ1-1,TRBV19,NA,NA,CASSIGHGVVGVEAFF,TGTGCCAGTAGTATAGGACACGGGGTTGTCGGTGTTGAAGCTTTCTTT
TRBJ2-1,TRBV12-3/TRBV12-4,TRBD2,NA,CASGGVSYNEQFF,TGTGCCAGCGGGGGGGTCTCCTACAATGAGCAGTTCTTC
TRBJ1-1,TRBV6-1,TRBD1,NA,CASSERGTVYTEAFF,TGTGCCAGCAGTGAAAGGGGGACAGTGTACACTGAAGCTTTCTTT
TRBJ2-5,TRBV5-6,NA,NA,CASTLSGVRETQYF,TGTGCCAGCACTCTCTCCGGGGTCAGAGAGACCCAGTACTTC
TRBJ2-1,TRBV19,NA,few,CASSMNGYNEQFF,TGTGCCAGTAGTATGAACGGGTACAATGAGCAGTTCTTC
TRBJ1-6,TRBV6-4,TRBD1,NA,CASSEATGGNSPLHF,TGTGCCAGCAGTGAAGCGACAGGGGGAAATTCACCCCTCCACTTT
TRBJ1-1,TRBV5-1,TRBD1,NA,CASSLSGQGTNTEAFF,TGCGCCAGCAGCTTGTCGGGACAGGGGACGAACACTGAAGCTTTCTTT
TRBJ1-6,TRBV13,NA,NA,CASSTGVSISPLHF,TGTGCCAGCAGCACCGGGGTCTCTATCTCACCCCTCCACTTT
TRBJ2-1,TRBV18,NA,NA,CASSPTRVLGDEQFF,TGTGCCAGCTCACCTACCAGGGTTCTAGGTGATGAGCAGTTCTTC
TRBJ1-1,TRBV5-1,NA,NA,CASSLALAPNTEAFF,TGCGCCAGCAGCTTGGCCTTGGCCCCGAACACTGAAGCTTTCTTT
TRBJ1-6,TRBV12-3/TRBV12-4,NA,NA,CASSRGGNSPLHF,TGTGCCAGCAGTAGGGGCGGTAATTCACCCCTCCACTTT
TRBJ1-2,TRBV18,TRBD1,few,CASSPPGQGNYGYTF,TGTGCCAGCTCACCACCGGGACAGGGAAACTATGGCTACACCTTC
TRBJ1-6,TRBV9,TRBD1,NA,CASSVRPGQGVNSPLHF,TGTGCCAGCAGCGTCCGACCGGGACAGGGAGTTAATTCACCCCTCCACTTT
TRBJ1-1,TRBV29-1,TRBD1,NA,CSVLTGGTAFF,TGCAGCGTTTTAACAGGGGGTACGGCTTTCTTT
TRBJ2-1,TRBV2,NA,NA,CASSEQFSYNEQFF,TGTGCCAGCAGTGAACAGTTTTCCTACAATGAGCAGTTCTTC
TRBJ1-5,TRBV19,NA,NA,CASKAAWRGSNQPQHF,TGTGCCAGTAAGGCGGCGTGGCGAGGGAGCAATCAGCCCCAGCATTTT
TRBJ2-3,TRBV28,TRBD2,NA,CASSLPGTSARTQYF,TGTGCCAGCAGCTTACCCGGGACTAGCGCCCGAACGCAGTATTTT
TRBJ2-7,TRBV18,NA,NA,CASSQPGQSSYEQYF,TGTGCCAGCTCACAACCTGGACAAAGCTCCTACGAGCAGTACTTC
TRBJ1-3,TRBV24-1,TRBD1,once,CATGDRGKGNTIYF,TGTGCCACCGGAGACAGGGGGAAGGGAAACACCATATATTTT
TRBJ2-3,TRBV6-2/TRBV6-3,TRBD2,NA,CASSYSHIAGGSTDTQYF,TGTGCCAGCAGTTACTCTCATATAGCGGGAGGAAGCACAGATACGCAGTATTTT
TRBJ1-2,TRBV4-2,NA,once,CASSQDRQGGYGYTF,TGTGCCAGCAGCCAAGATCGCCAAGGGGGCTATGGCTACACCTTC
TRBJ2-1,TRBV6-6,TRBD1,NA,CASSYLGQGAGEQFF,TGTGCCAGCAGTTACCTCGGACAGGGGGCGGGTGAGCAGTTCTTC
TRBJ1-6,TRBV6-5,NA,NA,CASSYSSVLYSPLHF,TGTGCCAGCAGTTACTCGAGCGTGCTGTATTCACCCCTCCACTTT
TRBJ2-7,TRBV11-1,TRBD1,NA,CASSVGQGAYEQYF,TGTGCCAGCAGTGTGGGACAGGGGGCCTACGAGCAGTACTTC
TRBJ1-1,TRBV6-2/TRBV6-3,NA,once,CASSYPLSDSAFF,TGTGCCAGCAGTTACCCACTCAGTGACAGTGCTTTCTTT
TRBJ1-6,TRBV6-1,TRBD1,few,CASSSTGGYNSPLHF,TGTGCCAGCAGTTCGACAGGGGGCTATAATTCACCCCTCCACTTT
TRBJ1-5,TRBV5-4,NA,NA,CASSLSGKGGHF,TGTGCCAGCAGCTTATCCGGGAAGGGCGGGCATTTT
TRBJ1-6,TRBV5-6,TRBD1,few,CASSFRTGANSPLHF,TGTGCCAGCAGCTTCAGGACAGGGGCCAATTCACCCCTCCACTTT
TRBJ1-4,TRBV27,NA,NA,CASSRRGGEEGEKLFF,TGTGCCAGCAGTCGACGGGGAGGAGAAGAAGGGGAAAAACTGTTTTTT
TRBJ1-1,TRBV6-2/TRBV6-3,TRBD1,NA,CASSRDRATEAFF,TGTGCCAGCAGCCGCGACAGGGCCACTGAAGCTTTCTTT
TRBJ2-7,TRBV5-6,TRBD1,NA,CASSLVTGEYEQYF,TGTGCCAGCAGCTTGGTGACAGGGGAATACGAGCAGTACTTC
TRBJ1-1,TRBV14,NA,NA,CASARLPGNTEAFF,TGTGCCAGCGCAAGACTTCCGGGGAACACTGAAGCTTTCTTT
TRBJ2-3,TRBV5-4,NA,few,CASSLEETRKDTQYF,TGTGCCAGCAGCTTGGAGGAAACGCGGAAAGATACGCAGTATTTT
TRBJ1-1,TRBV5-4,TRBD1,NA,CASSLGQGAEAFF,TGTGCCAGCAGCTTGGGACAGGGGGCTGAAGCTTTCTTT
TRBJ2-3,TRBV18,NA,once,CASRDSASTDTQYF,TGTGCCAGCCGTGACTCTGCTAGCACAGATACGCAGTATTTT
TRBJ1-5,TRBV20-1,NA,NA,CSASLGRNQPQHF,TGCAGTGCTAGTCTGGGCCGGAATCAGCCCCAGCATTTT
TRBJ2-1,TRBV12-3/TRBV12-4,TRBD2,NA,CASRGDSGAEQFF,TGTGCCAGCAGGGGGGATAGCGGGGCTGAGCAGTTCTTC
TRBJ2-5,TRBV24-1,NA,NA,CATSDSGHKETQYF,TGTGCCACCAGTGATTCAGGACACAAAGAGACCCAGTACTTC
TRBJ2-3,TRBV6-5,TRBD1,NA,CASSRQGDTQYF,TGTGCCAGCAGTCGACAGGGAGATACGCAGTATTTT
TRBJ1-6,TRBV28,TRBD1,NA,CASSGTGMGNNSPLHF,TGTGCCAGCAGCGGGACAGGGATGGGAAATAATTCACCCCTCCACTTT
TRBJ1-2,TRBV30,TRBD1,NA,CAHRTGVNYGYTF,TGTGCCCACAGGACAGGGGTTAACTATGGCTACACCTTC
TRBJ2-5,TRBV19,NA,NA,CASSIAGVETQYF,TGTGCCAGTAGTATAGCGGGAGTCGAGACCCAGTACTTC
TRBJ2-6,TRBV11-3,NA,once,CASSLGQYSGANVLTF,TGTGCCAGCAGCTTAGGACAGTACTCTGGGGCCAACGTCCTGACTTTC
TRBJ1-3,TRBV5-4,NA,once,CASSFHLILSGNTIYF,TGTGCCAGCAGCTTCCACCTAATACTCTCTGGAAACACCATATATTTT
TRBJ2-5,TRBV12-3/TRBV12-4,NA,NA,CASSLRGEETQYF,TGTGCCAGCAGTTTAAGGGGTGAAGAGACCCAGTACTTC